The 20 T cell receptor beta chains presented below share a single source sample, sequenced in a study of OX40 agonist ivuxolimab in advanced cancers. Clones were sequenced by immunoSEQ multiplex PCR, and TCRdb holds only the in-frame ones, with some missing. The table has 65,000 to 90,000 clones, around 86% seen once. The source was CD4+ or CD8+ T cells sorted from blood, collected in a trial of the OX40 agonist ivuxolimab. The receptors stem from an adult with an advanced solid tumor such as melanoma, head and neck, liver or kidney cancer.

The chain is built from TRBV15 and TRBJ2-7; D is ambiguous. The ends were cut back, 0 bases at V and 6 bases at J, with 6 bases in the middle. The germline V gene has CDR1 LNHNV and CDR2 YYDKDF (reference sequence). The CDR3 has 12 amino acids. The CDR3 region is CATSRDRSEQYF. As DNA, the CDR3 is TGTGCCACCAGCAGAGATCGGAGCGAGCAGTACTTC.

V gene TRBV7-9 combines with J gene TRBJ1-5; 7 bases are shared with TRBD1. Germline CDR1 and CDR2: SEHNR and FQNEAQ (reference sequence). The CDR3 contains 16 residues. J lost 2 bases, V lost 1 base, and 5 bases had no gene match. CDR3 loop: CASSLDQDRGNQPQHF. The CDR3 DNA reads TGTGCCAGCAGCTTAGACCAAGACAGGGGCAATCAGCCCCAGCATTTT.

The rearrangement uses TRBV2 and TRBJ1-5; 10 nucleotides align to TRBD1. The CDR3 runs to 14 residues. The germline V gene encodes CDR1 SNHLY and CDR2 FYNNEI. V lost 4 bases and J lost 6; bases outside the gene matches: 3. CDR3 protein: CASSAGTGAQPQHF. In DNA form, the CDR3 reads TGTGCCAGCAGTGCTGGGACAGGGGCTCAGCCCCAGCATTTT.

The chain joins TRBV4-1 to TRBJ2-3, with D possibly being TRBD2 (5 bases). CDR3 length: 15 residues. Germline assignment: CDR1 MGHRA and CDR2 YSYEKL. The V and J ends lost 4 bases and 0 bases respectively, with 11 bases between them. Written as DNA, the CDR3 is TGCGCCAGCAGCCGAAGCGGTTTTAGCACAGATACGCAGTATTTT. It translates to CASSRSGFSTDTQYF.

The genes are TRBV30 and TRBJ1-5; a weak D match, TRBD1 (5 bases). CDR3 size: 13 residues. CDR1 is GTSNPN, CDR2 SVGIG, per germline (reference sequence). The V end was cut by 0 bases, the J end by 5 bases, with 8 bases between. The CDR3 spells CAWSVEGHQPQHF. CDR3 DNA: TGTGCCTGGAGTGTGGAGGGACATCAGCCCCAGCATTTT.

This chain links TRBV2 with TRBJ2-7; no clear D gene. V dropped 8 bases and J dropped 6 bases, with 8 bases sitting between them. The germline V gene encodes CDR1 SNHLY and CDR2 FYNNEI. CDR3 length equals 10 residues. This chain's CDR3 is CASGWSEQYF. CDR3 sequence (DNA): TGTGCCAGCGGGTGGTCCGAGCAGTACTTC.

The J gene is TRBJ1-4, the V gene TRBV9; D remains ambiguous. Germline lookup yields CDR1 SGDLS and CDR2 YYNGEE. The V end was cut by 4 bases, the J end by 3 bases, with 7 bases between. CDR3 length: 13 amino acids. CDR3 sequence (DNA): TGTGCCAGCAGCAAGGAGGCTAATGAAAAACTGTTTTTT. It translates to CASSKEANEKLFF. Looking up the rest from reference TRBV9 and TRBJ1-4 gives the full variable domain: DSGVTQTPKHLITATGQRVTLRCSPRSGDLSVYWYQQSLDQGLQFLIQYYNGEERAKGNILERFSAQQFPDLHSELNLSSLELGDSALYFCASSKEANEKLFFGSGTQLSVL.

For the CDR3, the DNA is TGCGCCAGCAGCCAAGATCTTCGGACCCGACGCGATACGCAGTATTTT. Protein product: CASSQDLRTRRDTQYF. The chain has TRBV4-3 and TRBJ2-3; D uncertain. Trimming removed 0 bases at V and 6 bases at J, with 16 bases between. The V gene's germline CDR1 is LGHNA and CDR2 YSLEER. The CDR3 runs 16 residues.

The rearrangement links TRBV5-4 to TRBJ2-7; possibly TRBD1 or TRBD2 for D (7 bases each). V gave up 0 bases and J gave up 0 bases, with 19 bases separating them. Germline V CDR1 and CDR2: SGHNT, YYREEE (reference sequence). The CDR3 runs to 18 residues. CDR3 DNA: TGTGCCAGCAGCTTGGACCCCCCAGGGGGGAGGGTCTCCTACGAGCAGTACTTC. Protein: CASSLDPPGGRVSYEQYF.

The V call is TRBV7-2, the J call TRBJ1-2; possibly TRBD1 for D (5 bases). V lost 3 bases to trimming and J lost 6 bases, with 11 bases between them. CDR1 and CDR2 from the germline V gene are SGHTA and FQGNSA. The CDR3 has 13 residues. The DNA for the CDR3 is TGTGCCAGCAGCTTCCCGCGGGGGGATGGCTACACCTTC. Translation gives CASSFPRGDGYTF.

The J gene is TRBJ2-7, the V gene TRBV6-1; D might be TRBD2 (5 bases). The CDR3 loop spans 15 amino acids. Per germline, CDR1 MNHNS and CDR2 SASEGT. The V end was cut by 5 bases, the J end by 3 bases, with 17 bases between. DNA for the CDR3: TGTGCCAGCAGTCACAGACCACTAGACCTCTACGAGCAGTACTTC. It yields the protein CASSHRPLDLYEQYF.

The chain is built from TRBV5-1 and TRBJ1-2; 12 nucleotides match TRBD1. CDR1 and CDR2 from the germline V gene are SGHRS and YFSETQ. The ends lost 2 bases at V and 4 bases at J; junction bases unmatched: 3. The CDR3 sequence is 15 residues long. The CDR3 is CASSFKGQGAYGYTF. In DNA, the CDR3 is TGCGCCAGCAGCTTCAAGGGACAGGGGGCCTATGGCTACACCTTC.

This clone was seen a few times. This chain connects TRBV4-1 to TRBJ2-7, with 7 bases fitting TRBD1. The V and J ends lost 6 bases and 6 bases, in that order; junction bases with no gene match: 11. This CDR3 region has 14 residues. Germline assignment: CDR1 MGHRA and CDR2 YSYEKL. The CDR3 bases are TGCGCCAGCAGAAACCCGGGACAGAGAACCGAGCAGTACTTC. Protein: CASRNPGQRTEQYF.

This rearrangement joins TRBV7-9 to TRBJ1-4; D call uncertain. Germline V gene data show CDR1 as SEHNR and CDR2 as FQNEAQ (reference sequence). This CDR3 is 14 amino acids long. V gave up 3 bases and J gave up 4 bases, with 9 bases separating them. CDR3: CASSLQDGNEKLFF. The CDR3 bases are TGTGCCAGCAGCTTGCAGGACGGTAATGAAAAACTGTTTTTT.

This chain joins TRBV6-5 and TRBJ1-6; 10 bases align to TRBD1. The CDR3 covers 15 residues. Germline lookup yields CDR1 MNHEY and CDR2 SVGAGI. Trimming at V came to 6 bases and at J to 11 bases, leaving 10 bases not matched to a gene. The CDR3 DNA follows: TGTGCCAGCAGGACAGGGGGCGATTCTCGTACACCCCTCCACTTT. Translation gives CASRTGGDSRTPLHF.

This clone has at least ten counts. The V call is TRBV2, the J call TRBJ2-7; 8 nucleotides match TRBD2. Trimming removed 5 bases from V and 6 bases from J; junction bases left unmatched: 12. Germline CDR1 is SNHLY and CDR2 is FYNNEI. CDR3 size: 15 residues. The DNA of the CDR3 is TGTGCCAGCAGTCCTCTCGGCGGGAGGCTGGGCGAGCAGTACTTC. Translating gives CASSPLGGRLGEQYF.

The genes are TRBV29-1 and TRBJ2-7; D perhaps matches TRBD2 (5 bases). The V gene lost 8 bases and the J gene lost 4 bases, with 21 bases spanning the gap. CDR1 and CDR2 (germline): SQVTM, ANQGSEA. The CDR3 is 14 amino acids. The CDR3 region has the DNA TGCAGCATCCTCAGCCAGGCCGGGGTATACGAGCAGTACTTC. Translated: CSILSQAGVYEQYF.

The V call is TRBV7-6, the J call TRBJ2-1; 8 bases are a match to TRBD2. V lost 4 bases, J lost 6 bases, and 8 bases stayed unmatched. CDR1 SGHVS and CDR2 FNYEAQ come from the germline V gene. The CDR3 has 15 residues. The CDR3 DNA sequence: TGTGCCAGCAGCTCAAGGGCGGGGGGCCGCAATGAGCAGTTCTTC. Residues: CASSSRAGGRNEQFF.

V usage is TRBV5-1 and J usage is TRBJ1-4, with 8 bases lining up with TRBD1. This CDR3 region has 15 residues. Germline values: CDR1 SGHRS, CDR2 YFSETQ. Trimming cost V 4 bases and J 4 bases; bases outside gene matches: 6. The CDR3 spells CASSGQGQLNEKLFF. CDR3 nucleotides: TGCGCCAGCAGCGGACAGGGACAGCTTAATGAAAAACTGTTTTTT.

This rearrangement joins TRBV9 to TRBJ1-1; perhaps TRBD1 as D (5 bases). V was shortened by 4 bases and J by 0 bases, with 13 bases between the two germline ends. Germline CDR1 and CDR2: SGDLS and YYNGEE. CDR3 length equals 15 residues. CDR3 in amino acids: CASSPGGRLNTEAFF. CDR3 nucleotides: TGTGCCAGCAGCCCCGGGGGACGGCTGAACACTGAAGCTTTCTTT.